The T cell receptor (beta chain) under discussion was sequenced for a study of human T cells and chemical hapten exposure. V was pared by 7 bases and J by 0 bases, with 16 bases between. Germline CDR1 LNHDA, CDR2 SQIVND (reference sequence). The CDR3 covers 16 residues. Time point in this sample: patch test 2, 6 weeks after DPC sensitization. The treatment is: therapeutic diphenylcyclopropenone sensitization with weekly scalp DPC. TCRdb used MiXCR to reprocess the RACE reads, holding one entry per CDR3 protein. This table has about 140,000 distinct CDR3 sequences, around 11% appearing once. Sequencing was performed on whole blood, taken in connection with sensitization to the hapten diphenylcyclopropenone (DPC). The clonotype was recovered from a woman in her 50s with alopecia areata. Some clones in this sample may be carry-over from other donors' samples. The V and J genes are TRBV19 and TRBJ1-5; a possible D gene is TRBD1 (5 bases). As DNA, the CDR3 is TGTGCCAGTACCCCCCGGACACTTTATAGCAATCAGCCCCAGCATTTT. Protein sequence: CASTPRTLYSNQPQHF.